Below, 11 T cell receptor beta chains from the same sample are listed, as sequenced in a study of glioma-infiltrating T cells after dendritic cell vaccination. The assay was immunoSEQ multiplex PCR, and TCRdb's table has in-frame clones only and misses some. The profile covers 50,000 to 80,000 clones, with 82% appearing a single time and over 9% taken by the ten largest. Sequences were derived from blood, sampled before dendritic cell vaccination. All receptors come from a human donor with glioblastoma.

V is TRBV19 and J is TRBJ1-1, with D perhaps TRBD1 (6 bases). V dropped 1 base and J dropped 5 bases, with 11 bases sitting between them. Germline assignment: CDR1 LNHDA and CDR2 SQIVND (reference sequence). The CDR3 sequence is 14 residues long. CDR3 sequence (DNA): TGTGCCAGTAGTATAGGCGCGACAGGTACTGAAGCTTTCTTT. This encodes CASSIGATGTEAFF.

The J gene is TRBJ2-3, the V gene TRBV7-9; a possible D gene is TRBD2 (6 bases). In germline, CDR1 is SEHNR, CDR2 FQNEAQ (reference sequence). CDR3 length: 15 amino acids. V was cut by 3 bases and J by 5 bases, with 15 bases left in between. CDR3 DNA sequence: TGTGCCAGCAGCTTTTATGAAGTTAGCGGAGATACGCAGTATTTT. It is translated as CASSFYEVSGDTQYF.

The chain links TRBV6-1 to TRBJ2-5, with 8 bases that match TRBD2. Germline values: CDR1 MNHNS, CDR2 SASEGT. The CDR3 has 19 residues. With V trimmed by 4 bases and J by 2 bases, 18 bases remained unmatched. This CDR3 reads CASSAVPGGRSGGQETQYF. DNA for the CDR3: TGTGCCAGCAGTGCCGTCCCGGGGGGGCGATCAGGAGGGCAAGAGACCCAGTACTTC.

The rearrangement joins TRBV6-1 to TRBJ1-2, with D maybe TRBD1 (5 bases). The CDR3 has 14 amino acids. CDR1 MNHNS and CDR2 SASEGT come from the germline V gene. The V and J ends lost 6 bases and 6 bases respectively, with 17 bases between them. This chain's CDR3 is CASREGRQPDGYTF. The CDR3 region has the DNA TGTGCCAGCAGGGAGGGGCGTCAACCCGATGGCTACACCTTC.

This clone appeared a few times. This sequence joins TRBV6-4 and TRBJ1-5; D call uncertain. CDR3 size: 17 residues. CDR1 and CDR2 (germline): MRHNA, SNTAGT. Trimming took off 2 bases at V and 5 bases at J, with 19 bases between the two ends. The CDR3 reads CASSDPLGKQIYQPQHF. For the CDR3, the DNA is TGTGCCAGCAGTGACCCCTTAGGCAAACAGATCTATCAGCCCCAGCATTTT.

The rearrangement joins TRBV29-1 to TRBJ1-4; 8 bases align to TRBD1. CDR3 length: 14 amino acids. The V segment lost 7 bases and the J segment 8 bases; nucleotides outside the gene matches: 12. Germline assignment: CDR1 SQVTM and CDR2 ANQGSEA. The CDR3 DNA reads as TGCAGCGCAAGAATCAGGGGGCAGTGGGAAAAACTGTTTTTT. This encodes CSARIRGQWEKLFF.

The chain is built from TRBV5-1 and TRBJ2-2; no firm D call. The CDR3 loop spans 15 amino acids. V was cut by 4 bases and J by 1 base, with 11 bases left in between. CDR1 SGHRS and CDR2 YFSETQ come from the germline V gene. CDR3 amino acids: CASSPLTGNTGELFF. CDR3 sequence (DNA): TGCGCCAGCAGCCCACTGACTGGGAACACCGGGGAGCTGTTTTTT.

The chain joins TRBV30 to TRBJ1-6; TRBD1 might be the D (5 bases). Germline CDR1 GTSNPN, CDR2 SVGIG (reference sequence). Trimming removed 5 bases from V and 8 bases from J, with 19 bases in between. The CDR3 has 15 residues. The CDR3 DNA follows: TGTGCCTGGGCCCGGGGGTCGCAGGGTGATTCACCCCTCCACTTT. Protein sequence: CAWARGSQGDSPLHF. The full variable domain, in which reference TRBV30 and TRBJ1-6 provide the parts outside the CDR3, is SQTIHQWPATLVQPVGSPLSLECTVEGTSNPNLYWYRQAAGRGLQLLFYSVGIGQISSEVPQNLSASRPQDRQFILSSKKLLLSDSGFYLCAWARGSQGDSPLHFGNGTRLTVT.

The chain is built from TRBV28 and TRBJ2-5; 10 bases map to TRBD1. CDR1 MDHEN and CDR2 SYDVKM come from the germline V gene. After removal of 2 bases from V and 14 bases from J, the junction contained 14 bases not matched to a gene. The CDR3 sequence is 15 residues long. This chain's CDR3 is CASSLPDRGLSSTYF. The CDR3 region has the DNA TGTGCCAGCAGTTTACCCGACAGGGGGCTGTCCTCCACCTACTTC.

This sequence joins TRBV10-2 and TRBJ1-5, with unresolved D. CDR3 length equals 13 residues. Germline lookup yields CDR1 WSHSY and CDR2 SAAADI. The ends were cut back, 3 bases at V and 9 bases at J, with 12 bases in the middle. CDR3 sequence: CASSDQRDWPQHF. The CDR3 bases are TGCGCCAGCAGTGACCAGCGGGATTGGCCCCAGCATTTT.

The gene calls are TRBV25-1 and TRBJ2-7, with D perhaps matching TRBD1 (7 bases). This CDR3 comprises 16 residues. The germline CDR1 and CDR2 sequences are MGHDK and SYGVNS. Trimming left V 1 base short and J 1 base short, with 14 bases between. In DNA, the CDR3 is TGTGCCAGCAGTGAATTCCCCAGGGGGGCGTCCTACGAGCAGTACTTC. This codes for CASSEFPRGASYEQYF.